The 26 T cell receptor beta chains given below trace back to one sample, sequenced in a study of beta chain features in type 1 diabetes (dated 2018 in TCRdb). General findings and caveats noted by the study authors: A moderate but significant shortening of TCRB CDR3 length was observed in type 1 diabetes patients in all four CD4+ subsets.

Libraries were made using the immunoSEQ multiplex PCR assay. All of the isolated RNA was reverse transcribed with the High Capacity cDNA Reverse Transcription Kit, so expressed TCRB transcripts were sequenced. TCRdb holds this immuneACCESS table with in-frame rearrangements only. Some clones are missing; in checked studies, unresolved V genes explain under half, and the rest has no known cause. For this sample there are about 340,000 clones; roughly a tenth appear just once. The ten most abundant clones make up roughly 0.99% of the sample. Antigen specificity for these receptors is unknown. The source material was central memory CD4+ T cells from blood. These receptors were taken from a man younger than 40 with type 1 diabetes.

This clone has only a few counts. The chain's CDR3 is CASRRRLETQYF. CDR3 in DNA: TGTGCCAGCAGGAGGCGGTTAGAGACCCAGTACTTC. The genes are TRBV28 and TRBJ2-5; no clear D gene. This CDR3 has 12 residues. Trimming left V 6 bases short and J 4 bases short, with 9 bases between. The V gene's germline CDR1 is MDHEN and CDR2 SYDVKM.

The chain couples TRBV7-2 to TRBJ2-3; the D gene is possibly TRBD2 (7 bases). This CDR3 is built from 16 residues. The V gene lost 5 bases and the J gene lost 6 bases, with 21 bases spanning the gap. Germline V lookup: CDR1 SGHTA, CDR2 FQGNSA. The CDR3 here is CASSPPTAGAWDTQYF. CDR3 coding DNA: TGTGCCAGCAGCCCACCCACCGCGGGGGCCTGGGATACGCAGTATTTT.

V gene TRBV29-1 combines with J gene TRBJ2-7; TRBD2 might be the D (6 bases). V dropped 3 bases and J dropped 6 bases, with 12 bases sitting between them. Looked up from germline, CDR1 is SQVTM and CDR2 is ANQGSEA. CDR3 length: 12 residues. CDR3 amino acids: CSVEKGGVEQYF. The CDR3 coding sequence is TGCAGCGTTGAGAAGGGCGGGGTCGAGCAGTACTTC.

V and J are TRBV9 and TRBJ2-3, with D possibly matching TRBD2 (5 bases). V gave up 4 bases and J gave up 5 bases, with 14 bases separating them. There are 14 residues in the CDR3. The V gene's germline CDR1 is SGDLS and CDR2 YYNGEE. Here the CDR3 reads CASSPHEGRDTQYF. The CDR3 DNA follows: TGTGCCAGCAGCCCCCACGAGGGCCGAGATACGCAGTATTTT.

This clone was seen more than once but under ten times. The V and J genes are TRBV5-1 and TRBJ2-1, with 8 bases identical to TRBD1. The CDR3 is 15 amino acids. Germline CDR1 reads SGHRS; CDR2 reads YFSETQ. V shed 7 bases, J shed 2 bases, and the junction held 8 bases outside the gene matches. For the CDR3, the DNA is TGCGCCAGCGCCGAGACAGGGGAACCCTACAATGAGCAGTTCTTC. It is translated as CASAETGEPYNEQFF.

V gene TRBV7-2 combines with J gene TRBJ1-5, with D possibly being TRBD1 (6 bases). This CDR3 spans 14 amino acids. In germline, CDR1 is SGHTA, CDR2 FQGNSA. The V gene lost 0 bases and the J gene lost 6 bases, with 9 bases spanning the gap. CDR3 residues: CASSLAVRGQPQHF. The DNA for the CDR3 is TGTGCCAGCAGCTTAGCGGTCAGGGGTCAGCCCCAGCATTTT.

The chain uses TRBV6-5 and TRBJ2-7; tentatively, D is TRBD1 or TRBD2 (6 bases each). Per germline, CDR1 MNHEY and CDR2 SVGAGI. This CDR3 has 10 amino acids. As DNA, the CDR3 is TGTGCCAGCAGTTTCGGGGGCCCTAACGTC. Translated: CASSFGGPNV.

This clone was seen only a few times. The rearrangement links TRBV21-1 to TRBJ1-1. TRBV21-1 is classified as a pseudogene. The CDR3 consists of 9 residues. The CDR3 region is CASSIKAFF. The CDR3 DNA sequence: TGTGCCAGCAGTATTAAAGCTTTCTTT.

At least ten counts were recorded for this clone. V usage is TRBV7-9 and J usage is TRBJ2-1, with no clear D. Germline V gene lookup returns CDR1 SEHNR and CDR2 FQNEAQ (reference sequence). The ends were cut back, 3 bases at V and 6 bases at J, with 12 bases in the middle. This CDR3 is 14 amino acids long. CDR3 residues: CASSFPGLSNEQFF. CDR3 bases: TGTGCCAGCAGCTTTCCCGGGCTCAGCAATGAGCAGTTCTTC.

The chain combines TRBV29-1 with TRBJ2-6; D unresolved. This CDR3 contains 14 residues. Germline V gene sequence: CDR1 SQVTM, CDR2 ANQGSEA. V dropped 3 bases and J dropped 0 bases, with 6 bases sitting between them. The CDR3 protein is CSVDESSGANVLTF. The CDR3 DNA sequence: TGCAGCGTTGACGAAAGCTCTGGGGCCAACGTCCTGACTTTC.

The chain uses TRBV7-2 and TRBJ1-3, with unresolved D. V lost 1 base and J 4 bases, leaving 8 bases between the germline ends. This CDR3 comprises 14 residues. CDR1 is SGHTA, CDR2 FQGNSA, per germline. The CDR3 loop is CASSLGTAGNTIYF. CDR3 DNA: TGTGCCAGCAGCTTAGGTACAGCCGGAAACACCATATATTTT.

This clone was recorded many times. CDR3 protein: CASFSLIGGMAEAFF. CDR3 DNA: TGTGCCAGCTTTTCCCTGATCGGGGGGATGGCTGAAGCTTTCTTT. The chain employs TRBV18 and TRBJ1-1; D may be TRBD1 (5 bases). The germline CDR1 and CDR2 sequences are KGHSH and LQKENI. The ends were cut back, 7 bases at V and 6 bases at J, with 21 bases in the middle. The CDR3 is 15 residues long.

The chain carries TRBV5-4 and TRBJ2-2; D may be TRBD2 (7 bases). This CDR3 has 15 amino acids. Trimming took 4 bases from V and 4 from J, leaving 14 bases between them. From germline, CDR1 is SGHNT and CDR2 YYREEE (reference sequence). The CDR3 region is CASSPVRGATGELFF. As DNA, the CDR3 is TGTGCCAGCAGCCCGGTACGGGGGGCCACCGGGGAGCTGTTTTTT. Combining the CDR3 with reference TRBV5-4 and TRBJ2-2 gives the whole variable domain ETGVTQSPTHLIKTRGQQVTLRCSSQSGHNTVSWYQQALGQGPQFIFQYYREEENGRGNFPPRFSGLQFPNYSSELNVNALELDDSALYLCASSPVRGATGELFFGEGSRLTVL.

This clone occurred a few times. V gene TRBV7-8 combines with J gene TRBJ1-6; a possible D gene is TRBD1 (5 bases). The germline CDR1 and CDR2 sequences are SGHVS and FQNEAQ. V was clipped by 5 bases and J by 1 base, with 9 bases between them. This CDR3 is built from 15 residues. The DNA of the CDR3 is TGTGCCAGCAGCGGGGGACGATCCTATAATTCACCCCTCCACTTT. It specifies CASSGGRSYNSPLHF.

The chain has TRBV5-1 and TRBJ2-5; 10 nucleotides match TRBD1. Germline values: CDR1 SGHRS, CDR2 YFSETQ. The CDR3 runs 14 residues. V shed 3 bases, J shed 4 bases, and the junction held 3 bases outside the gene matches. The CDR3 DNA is TGCGCCAGCAGCTCTGGACAGGGGGGAGAGACCCAGTACTTC. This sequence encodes CASSSGQGGETQYF.

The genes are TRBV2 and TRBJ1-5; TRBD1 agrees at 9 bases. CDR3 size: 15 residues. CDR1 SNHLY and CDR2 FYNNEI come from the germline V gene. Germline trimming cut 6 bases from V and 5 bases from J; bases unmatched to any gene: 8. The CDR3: CASRSTGGSDQPQHF. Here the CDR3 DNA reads TGTGCCAGCAGATCCACAGGGGGCAGCGATCAGCCCCAGCATTTT.

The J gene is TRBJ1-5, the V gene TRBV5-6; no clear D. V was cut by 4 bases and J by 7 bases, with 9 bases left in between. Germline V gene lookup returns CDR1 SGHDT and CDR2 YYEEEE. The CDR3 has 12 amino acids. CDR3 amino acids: CASSLIGQPQHF. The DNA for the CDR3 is TGTGCCAGCAGCCTAATAGGACAGCCCCAGCATTTT. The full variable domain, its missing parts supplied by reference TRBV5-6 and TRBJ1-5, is DAGVTQSPTHLIKTRGQQVTLRCSPKSGHDTVSWYQQALGQGPQFIFQYYEEEERQRGNFPDRFSGHQFPNYSSELNVNALLLGDSALYLCASSLIGQPQHFGDGTRLSIL.

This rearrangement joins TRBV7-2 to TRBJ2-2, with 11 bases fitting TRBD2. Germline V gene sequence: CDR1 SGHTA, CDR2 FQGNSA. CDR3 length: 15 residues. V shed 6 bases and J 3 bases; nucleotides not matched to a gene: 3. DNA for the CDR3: TGTGCCAGCAGGATGGGACTAGCGGACACCGGGGAGCTGTTTTTT. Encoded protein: CASRMGLADTGELFF.

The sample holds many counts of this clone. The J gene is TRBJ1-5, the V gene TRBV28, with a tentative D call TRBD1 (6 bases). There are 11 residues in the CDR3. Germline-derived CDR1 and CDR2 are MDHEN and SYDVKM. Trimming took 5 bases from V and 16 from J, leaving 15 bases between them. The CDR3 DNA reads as TGTGCCAGCAGTGCAGGACAGAGTAGCCATTTT. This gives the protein CASSAGQSSHF.

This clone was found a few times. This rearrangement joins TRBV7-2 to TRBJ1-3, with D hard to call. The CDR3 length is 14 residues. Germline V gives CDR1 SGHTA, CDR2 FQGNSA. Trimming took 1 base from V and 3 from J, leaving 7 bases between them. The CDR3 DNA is TGTGCCAGCAGCTTAGTCAGCCTTGGAAACACCATATATTTT. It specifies CASSLVSLGNTIYF. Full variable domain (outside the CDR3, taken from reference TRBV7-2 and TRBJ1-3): GAGVSQSPSNKVTEKGKDVELRCDPISGHTALYWYRQSLGQGLEFLIYFQGNSAPDKSGLPSDRFSAERTGGSVSTLTIQRTQQEDSAVYLCASSLVSLGNTIYFGEGSWLTVV.

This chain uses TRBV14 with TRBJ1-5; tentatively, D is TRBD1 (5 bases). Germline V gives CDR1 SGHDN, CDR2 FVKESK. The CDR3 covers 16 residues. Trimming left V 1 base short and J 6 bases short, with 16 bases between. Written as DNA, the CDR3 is TGTGCCAGCAGCCAAGGACAGCTCCGGTGGGGTCAGCCCCAGCATTTT. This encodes CASSQGQLRWGQPQHF.

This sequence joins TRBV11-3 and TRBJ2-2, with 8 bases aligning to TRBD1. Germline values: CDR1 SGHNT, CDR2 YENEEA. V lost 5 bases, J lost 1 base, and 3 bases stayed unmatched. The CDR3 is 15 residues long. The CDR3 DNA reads TGTGCCAGCAGCCCGGGACAGGAGAACACCGGGGAGCTGTTTTTT. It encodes CASSPGQENTGELFF.

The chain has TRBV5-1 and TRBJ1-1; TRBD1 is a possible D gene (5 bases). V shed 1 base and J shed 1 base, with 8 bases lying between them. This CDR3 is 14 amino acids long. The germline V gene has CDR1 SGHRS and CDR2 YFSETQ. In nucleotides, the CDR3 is TGCGCCAGCAGCTTGAGGACATCGAACACTGAAGCTTTCTTT. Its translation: CASSLRTSNTEAFF.

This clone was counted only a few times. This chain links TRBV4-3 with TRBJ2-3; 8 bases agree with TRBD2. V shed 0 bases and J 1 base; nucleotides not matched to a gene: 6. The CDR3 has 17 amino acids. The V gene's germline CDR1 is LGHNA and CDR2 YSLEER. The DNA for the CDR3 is TGCGCCAGCAGCCAAGATTACGCGGGGGGCGGCACAGATACGCAGTATTTT. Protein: CASSQDYAGGGTDTQYF.

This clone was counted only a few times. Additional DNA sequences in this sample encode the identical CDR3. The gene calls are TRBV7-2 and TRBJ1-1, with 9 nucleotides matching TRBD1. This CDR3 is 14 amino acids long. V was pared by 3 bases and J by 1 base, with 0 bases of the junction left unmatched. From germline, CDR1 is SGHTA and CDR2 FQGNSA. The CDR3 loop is CASSLGQGNTEAFF. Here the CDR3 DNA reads TGTGCCAGCAGCTTGGGACAGGGGAACACTGAAGCTTTCTTT.

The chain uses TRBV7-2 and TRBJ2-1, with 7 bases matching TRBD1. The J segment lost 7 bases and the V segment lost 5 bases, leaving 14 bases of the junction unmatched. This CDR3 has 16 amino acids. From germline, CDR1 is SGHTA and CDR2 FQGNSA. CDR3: CASSPQTGRGVNEQFF. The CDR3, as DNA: TGTGCCAGCAGCCCACAGACAGGGCGAGGGGTAAATGAGCAGTTCTTC.